The 14 T cell receptor beta chains given below trace back to one sample, sequenced in a study of T cell responses to AZD1222 COVID-19 vaccine. Sequenced by immunoSEQ multiplex PCR; TCRdb stores in-frame clones only, minus some. This table has about 120,000 clones, about 92% appearing once. Sequencing was performed on peripheral blood, taken 28 days after the second AZD1222 dose. These receptors were taken from an adult who received the AZD1222 COVID-19 vaccine.

The V gene is TRBV30, the J gene TRBJ1-3; D ambiguous. Germline V gives CDR1 GTSNPN, CDR2 SVGIG (reference sequence). This CDR3 has 14 amino acids. The V and J ends lost 2 bases and 4 bases respectively, with 12 bases between them. The CDR3 DNA is TGTGCCTGGAGTAGTTGGACTGCCGGAAACACCATATATTTT. Amino acid sequence: CAWSSWTAGNTIYF.

The gene calls are TRBV25-1 and TRBJ2-1, with 10 nucleotides matching TRBD2. With V trimmed by 7 bases and J by 9 bases, 3 bases remained unmatched. The CDR3 sequence is 12 residues long. Germline CDR1 is MGHDK and CDR2 is SYGVNS. DNA of the CDR3: TGTGCCAGCACGGGGACTAGCGTTGAGCAGTTCTTC. It yields the protein CASTGTSVEQFF.

CDR3 in amino acids: CASSPRTNTGELFF. For the CDR3, the DNA is TGTGCCAGCAGCCCCCGTACGAACACCGGGGAGCTGTTTTTT. This chain uses TRBV3-1 (or the pseudogene TRBV3-2) with TRBJ2-2, with D uncertain. Trimming took 4 bases from V and 0 from J, leaving 6 bases between them. Germline V gene sequence: CDR1 LGHDT, CDR2 YNNKEL (reference sequence). The length of the CDR3 is 14 residues.

The chain combines TRBV28 with TRBJ1-2; D gene uncertain. The CDR3 sequence is 14 residues long. The germline gives CDR1 MDHEN, CDR2 SYDVKM. V was cut by 2 bases and J by 4 bases, with 11 bases left in between. CDR3 coding DNA: TGTGCCAGCAGTTTAATAGCCCGGGGCTATGGCTACACCTTC. Protein: CASSLIARGYGYTF.

CDR3 nucleotide sequence: TGTGCCAGCAGTTACTCGAGGCTACCTAGCACAGATACGCAGTATTTT. It specifies CASSYSRLPSTDTQYF. The V and J genes are TRBV6-5 and TRBJ2-3; unclear D gene. Trimming took off 0 bases at V and 0 bases at J, with 10 bases between the two ends. CDR1 is MNHEY and CDR2 is SVGAGI in the germline V gene. This CDR3 region has 16 residues.

The chain uses TRBV21-1 and TRBJ2-7. TRBV21-1 is termed a pseudogene. CDR3 length equals 14 residues. The CDR3 sequence is CASSKRKFSYEQYF. The CDR3 DNA is TGTGCCAGCAGCAAAAGGAAGTTTTCCTACGAGCAGTACTTC.

V usage is TRBV6-2 or TRBV6-3 and J usage is TRBJ2-2; 8 bases agree with TRBD2. The ends lost 0 bases at V and 5 bases at J; junction bases unmatched: 5. Germline lookup yields CDR1 MNHEY and CDR2 SVGEGT. This CDR3 region has 16 residues. CDR3 sequence (DNA): TGTGCCAGCAGTTACTCGAGTTCGGGGGGGACCGGGGAGCTGTTTTTT. Translated, it gives CASSYSSSGGTGELFF.

The J gene is TRBJ1-1, the V gene TRBV29-1; D not resolved. CDR3 size: 14 residues. Deletions cut 6 bases from V and 3 bases from J, with 17 bases between. CDR1 and CDR2 (germline): SQVTM, ANQGSEA. The CDR3 region has the DNA TGCAGCGTCAAAGAGGCTTCCGGGGACACTGAAGCTTTCTTT. Translating gives CSVKEASGDTEAFF.

This clone was found once. V and J are TRBV19 and TRBJ1-2; D is ambiguous. V lost 10 bases, J lost 3 bases, and 15 bases lay in between. Germline CDR1 LNHDA, CDR2 SQIVND (reference sequence). The CDR3 has 13 amino acids. The CDR3 coding sequence is TGTGCCACCTACTCCGTACGGGACTATGGCTACACCTTC. This sequence encodes CATYSVRDYGYTF.

This chain connects TRBV28 to TRBJ1-6; 8 bases align to TRBD1. The CDR3 length is 14 residues. Germline lookup yields CDR1 MDHEN and CDR2 SYDVKM. The V segment lost 3 bases and the J segment 10 bases; nucleotides outside the gene matches: 5. Here the CDR3 DNA reads TGTGCCAGCAGTTTGGACAGGGAGGCGTCACCCCTCCACTTT. This encodes CASSLDREASPLHF.

This chain joins TRBV7-2 and TRBJ1-2; 7 nucleotides match TRBD1. CDR1 SGHTA and CDR2 FQGNSA come from the germline V gene. This CDR3 is built from 13 residues. J lost 5 bases, V lost 4 bases, and 4 bases had no gene match. The CDR3 region is CASSSGQTYGYTF. CDR3 DNA: TGTGCCAGCAGCTCGGGACAGACTTATGGCTACACCTTC.

The count of this clone is one. The V and J genes are TRBV5-4 and TRBJ2-2; TRBD2 aligns across 15 bases. The V segment lost 7 bases and the J segment 5 bases; nucleotides outside the gene matches: 3. This CDR3 is 15 amino acids long. From germline, CDR1 is SGHNT and CDR2 YYREEE (reference sequence). CDR3: CASGLAGGQTGELFF. DNA of the CDR3: TGTGCCAGCGGACTAGCGGGGGGGCAGACCGGGGAGCTGTTTTTT. Variable domain in full (rest from reference TRBV5-4 and TRBJ2-2): ETGVTQSPTHLIKTRGQQVTLRCSSQSGHNTVSWYQQALGQGPQFIFQYYREEENGRGNFPPRFSGLQFPNYSSELNVNALELDDSALYLCASGLAGGQTGELFFGEGSRLTVL.

The chain uses TRBV19 and TRBJ2-3; a weak D match, TRBD2 (5 bases). This CDR3 region has 15 residues. Germline CDR1 LNHDA, CDR2 SQIVND (reference sequence). With 7 bases removed from V and 4 bases from J, the gap between germline ends came to 18 bases. The CDR3 region has the DNA TGTGCCAGTACGGAATCGGGGTCGGTCGCAGATACGCAGTATTTT. Its protein product is CASTESGSVADTQYF.

This rearrangement joins TRBV10-2 to TRBJ2-3, with TRBD2 matching over 9 bases. V lost 10 bases, J lost 5 bases, and 13 bases stayed unmatched. The germline CDR1 and CDR2 sequences are WSHSY and SAAADI. This CDR3 region has 15 residues. The CDR3 coding sequence is TGCGCCACCTCGTGGGCTAGCGGGATTGGAGATACGCAGTATTTT. Encoded protein: CATSWASGIGDTQYF.